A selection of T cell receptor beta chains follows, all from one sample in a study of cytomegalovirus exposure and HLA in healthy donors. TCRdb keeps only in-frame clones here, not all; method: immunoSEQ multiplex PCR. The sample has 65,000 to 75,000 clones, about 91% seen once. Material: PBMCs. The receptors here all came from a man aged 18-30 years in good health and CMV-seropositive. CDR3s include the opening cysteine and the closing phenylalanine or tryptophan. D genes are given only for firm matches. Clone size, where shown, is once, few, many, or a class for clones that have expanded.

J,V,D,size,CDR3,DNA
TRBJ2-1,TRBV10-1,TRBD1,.,CASSESTGRWNEQFF,TGCGCCAGCAGTGAGTCGACAGGGAGATGGAATGAGCAGTTCTTC
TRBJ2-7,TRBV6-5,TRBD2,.,CASSYSRLAVTYEQYF,TGTGCCAGCAGTTACTCTAGACTAGCGGTAACCTACGAGCAGTACTTC
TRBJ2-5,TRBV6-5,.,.,CASSYSARGVSQYF,TGTGCCAGCAGTTACTCTGCCAGGGGAGTCTCCCAGTACTTC
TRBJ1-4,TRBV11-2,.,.,CASSLMDAPGEKLFF,TGTGCCAGCAGCTTAATGGATGCGCCGGGGGAAAAACTGTTTTTT
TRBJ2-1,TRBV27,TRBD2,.,CASSFPRLAGSYNEQFF,TGTGCCAGCAGTTTTCCCAGGCTAGCGGGGTCCTACAATGAGCAGTTCTTC
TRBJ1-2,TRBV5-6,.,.,CASSNRYGYTF,TGTGCCAGCAGCAATCGGTATGGCTACACCTTC
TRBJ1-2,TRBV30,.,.,CAWSGEGTYGYTF,TGTGCCTGGAGTGGCGAAGGGACATATGGCTACACCTTC
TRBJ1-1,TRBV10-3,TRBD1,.,CAISSLGQVAEAFF,TGTGCCATCAGCTCACTCGGACAGGTGGCTGAAGCTTTCTTT
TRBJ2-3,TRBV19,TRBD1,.,CASSRDRVTDTQYF,TGTGCCAGTAGTAGAGACAGGGTCACAGATACGCAGTATTTT
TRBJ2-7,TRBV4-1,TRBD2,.,CASSQDKASGTYEQYF,TGCGCCAGCAGCCAAGATAAGGCGAGCGGGACCTACGAGCAGTACTTC
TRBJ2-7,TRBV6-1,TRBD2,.,CASRGLAGTYEQYF,TGTGCCAGCAGAGGACTAGCGGGTACCTACGAGCAGTACTTC
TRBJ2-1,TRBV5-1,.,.,CASSLVGDNEQFF,TGCGCCAGCAGCTTGGTAGGAGACAATGAGCAGTTCTTC
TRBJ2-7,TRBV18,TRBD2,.,CASSPVGRESPQYF,TGTGCCAGCTCTCCGGTAGGGCGGGAGTCTCCTCAGTACTTC
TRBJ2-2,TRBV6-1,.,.,CASNTGKNTGELFF,TGTGCCAGCAACACAGGGAAGAACACCGGGGAGCTGTTTTTT
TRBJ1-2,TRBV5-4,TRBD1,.,CASSLKTGDYGYTF,TGTGCCAGCAGCTTGAAGACAGGGGACTATGGCTACACCTTC
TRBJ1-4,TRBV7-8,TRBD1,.,CASSLAGTGTEKLFF,TGTGCCAGCAGCTTAGCCGGGACAGGGACTGAAAAACTGTTTTTT
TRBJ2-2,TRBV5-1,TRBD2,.,CASSSLAGSFGELFF,TGCGCCAGCAGCTCGCTAGCGGGAAGTTTCGGGGAGCTGTTTTTT
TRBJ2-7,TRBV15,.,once,CATSSTGKEEQYF,TGTGCCACCAGCAGTACAGGGAAAGAGGAGCAGTACTTC
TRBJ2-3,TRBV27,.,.,CASSRTPGDTDTQYF,TGTGCCAGCAGCCGGACCCCAGGGGACACAGATACGCAGTATTTT
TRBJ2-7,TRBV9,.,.,CASSPEVYREQYF,TGTGCCAGCAGCCCAGAGGTCTATCGCGAGCAGTACTTC
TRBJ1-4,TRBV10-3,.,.,CATAGSANEKLFF,TGTGCCACTGCAGGGTCAGCTAATGAAAAACTGTTTTTT
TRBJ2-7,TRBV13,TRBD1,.,CASSSGQGGEQYF,TGTGCCAGCAGCTCCGGACAGGGGGGCGAGCAGTACTTC
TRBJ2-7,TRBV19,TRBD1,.,CASSIQGADEQYF,TGTGCCAGTAGTATACAGGGGGCGGACGAGCAGTACTTC
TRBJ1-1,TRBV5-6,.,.,CASSWGDIFLGVGDTEAFF,TGTGCCAGCAGCTGGGGAGACATTTTCCTAGGAGTTGGGGACACTGAAGCTTTCTTT
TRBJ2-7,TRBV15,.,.,CATSRDQGQLYEQYF,TGTGCCACCAGCAGAGATCAGGGCCAGCTATACGAGCAGTACTTC
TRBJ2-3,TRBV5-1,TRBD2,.,CASSLASGRRTDTQYF,TGCGCCAGCAGCTTGGCTAGCGGGAGACGAACAGATACGCAGTATTTT
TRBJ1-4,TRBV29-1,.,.,CSVNLGASGTNEKLFF,TGCAGCGTTAATCTAGGGGCTTCAGGAACTAATGAAAAACTGTTTTTT
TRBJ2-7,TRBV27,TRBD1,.,CASSPQGQGSNEQYF,TGTGCCAGCAGTCCCCAAGGACAGGGCTCTAACGAGCAGTACTTC
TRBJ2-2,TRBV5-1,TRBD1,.,CASSLGDSKTGELFF,TGCGCCAGCAGCTTGGGGGACAGTAAGACCGGGGAGCTGTTTTTT
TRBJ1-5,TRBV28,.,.,CASSPGGRGYSNQPQHF,TGTGCCAGCAGCCCGGGTGGGCGGGGGTATAGCAATCAGCCCCAGCATTTT
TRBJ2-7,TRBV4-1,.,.,CASSHLRGQGWYEQYF,TGCGCCAGCAGCCACCTCCGAGGGCAAGGTTGGTACGAGCAGTACTTC